The 21 T cell receptor beta chains below were found in one sample sequenced in a study of control samples from healthy donors and cancer patients. Generated by immunoSEQ multiplex PCR, the TCRdb table keeps only in-frame clones and is missing some. The sample lists some 120,000 clones; approximately 93% were seen once. Sequencing was performed on blood. The source is a woman in her late teens or twenties in good health.

This clone has a single count. The chain has TRBV5-3 and TRBJ1-6; TRBD1 might be the D (6 bases). TRBV5-3 is an ORF; its function is uncertain. Trimming stripped 0 bases from V and 8 bases from J, with 27 bases between. The CDR3 extends over 20 amino acids. CDR3 sequence reads: CARSLASRGGARIADSPLHF. The CDR3 DNA is TGTGCCAGAAGCTTGGCCAGCAGGGGAGGGGCTCGAATTGCGGATTCACCCCTCCACTTT.

This clone was detected only once. The V call is TRBV7-9, the J call TRBJ1-4, with TRBD1 matching 8 bases. The CDR3 is made up of 15 amino acids. In germline, CDR1 is SEHNR, CDR2 FQNEAQ (reference sequence). The V gene end was trimmed by 1 base and the J gene end by 4 bases; junction bases not matched to a gene: 2. The CDR3 DNA sequence: TGTGCCAGCAGCTTAGGGGACAGGTTTAATGAAAAACTGTTTTTT. Amino acids: CASSLGDRFNEKLFF.

The gene calls are TRBV9 and TRBJ1-1, with TRBD1 as a possible D gene (5 bases). Germline V lookup: CDR1 SGDLS, CDR2 YYNGEE. The CDR3 is made up of 12 amino acids. Trimming shortened V by 5 bases and J by 8 bases, and 13 bases separated the two germline ends. As DNA, the CDR3 is TGTGCCAGCAGGAAGCTCGCAGGGGAAGCTTTCTTT. It specifies CASRKLAGEAFF.

The rearrangement joins TRBV14 to TRBJ2-7, with a weak D call TRBD1 (5 bases). Germline assignment: CDR1 SGHDN and CDR2 FVKESK. V was cut by 4 bases and J by 3 bases, with 10 bases left in between. The length of the CDR3 is 13 residues. CDR3 sequence: CASSRGQVYEQYF. The CDR3 DNA reads TGTGCCAGCAGCCGGGGCCAAGTCTACGAGCAGTACTTC.

The rearrangement joins TRBV2 to TRBJ2-2; the match to TRBD1 covers 9 bases. The trim removed 2 bases at V and 6 bases at J, leaving 7 bases unmatched. The CDR3 spans 16 residues. Germline CDR1 is SNHLY and CDR2 is FYNNEI. The CDR3 coding sequence is TGTGCCAGCAGTGAACGGGGGACAGGGAGTGCCGGGGAGCTGTTTTTT. Protein sequence: CASSERGTGSAGELFF. The full variable domain, completed using reference TRBV2 and TRBJ2-2, is EPEVTQTPSHQVTQMGQEVILRCVPISNHLYFYWYRQILGQKVEFLVSFYNNEISEKSEIFDDQFSVERPDGSNFTLKIRSTKLEDSAMYFCASSERGTGSAGELFFGEGSRLTVL.

This chain uses TRBV7-9 with TRBJ1-1, with TRBD1 matching 8 bases. V shed 2 bases, J shed 3 bases, and the junction held 2 bases outside the gene matches. Germline assignment: CDR1 SEHNR and CDR2 FQNEAQ (reference sequence). This CDR3 has 14 amino acids. The CDR3 loop reads CASSLSRGHTEAFF. The CDR3 DNA reads TGTGCCAGCAGCTTATCCAGGGGGCACACTGAAGCTTTCTTT.

This chain joins TRBV6-5 and TRBJ2-3, with D perhaps being TRBD1 or TRBD2 (6 bases each). The germline CDR1 and CDR2 sequences are MNHEY and SVGAGI. The CDR3 consists of 14 residues. V was cut by 3 bases and J by 4 bases, with 11 bases left in between. The CDR3 loop reads CASSYGGLADTQYF. The CDR3 nucleotides read TGTGCCAGCAGTTATGGGGGGCTGGCAGATACGCAGTATTTT.

The V and J genes are TRBV7-2 and TRBJ2-2; 9 nucleotides line up with TRBD2. Trimming at V came to 1 base and at J to 5 bases, leaving 5 bases not matched to a gene. The CDR3 is 16 amino acids. CDR1 and CDR2 from the germline V gene are SGHTA and FQGNSA. The CDR3 region has the DNA TGTGCCAGCAGCTTAGGCGGGGGGGCCGGGACCGGGGAGCTGTTTTTT. Translating it yields CASSLGGGAGTGELFF.

This chain uses TRBV6-2 or TRBV6-3 with TRBJ2-1; D call uncertain. CDR1 and CDR2 (germline): MNHEY, SVGEGT. The CDR3 sequence is 11 residues long. V shed 5 bases and J shed 2 bases, with 1 base lying between them. In nucleotides, the CDR3 is TGTGCCAGCAGTCCCTACAATGAGCAGTTCTTC. Its translation is CASSPYNEQFF.

This chain joins TRBV7-7 and TRBJ2-2, with 9 bases identical to TRBD1. Trimming removed 5 bases from V and 3 bases from J; junction bases left unmatched: 4. Germline CDR1 and CDR2: SSHAT and FNYEAQ (reference sequence). The CDR3 is 15 amino acids. CDR3: CASSVGTGHTGELFF. In DNA, the CDR3 is TGTGCCAGCAGCGTGGGGACAGGGCACACCGGGGAGCTGTTTTTT.

The chain carries TRBV29-1 and TRBJ2-1; maybe TRBD2 (5 bases). CDR1 and CDR2 from the germline V gene are SQVTM and ANQGSEA. V lost 2 bases to trimming and J lost 0 bases, with 14 bases between them. This CDR3 is built from 16 residues. The CDR3: CSVESPRESSYNEQFF. CDR3 in DNA: TGCAGCGTTGAATCGCCTAGGGAGAGCTCCTACAATGAGCAGTTCTTC.

The gene calls are TRBV24-1 and TRBJ1-2, with 9 bases lining up with TRBD1. Germline V CDR1 and CDR2: KGHDR, SFDVKD. The V and J ends lost 8 bases and 6 bases, in that order; junction bases with no gene match: 6. The CDR3 has 13 amino acids. CDR3 protein: CATTKQGANGYTF. The CDR3 nucleotides read TGTGCCACCACTAAACAGGGGGCGAATGGCTACACCTTC.

The chain's CDR3 is CASSDGGRQPQHF. In DNA, the CDR3 is TGTGCCAGCAGTGACGGGGGCCGGCAGCCCCAGCATTTT. V usage is TRBV2 and J usage is TRBJ1-5, with a weak D call TRBD1 (6 bases). This CDR3 spans 13 amino acids. Per germline, CDR1 SNHLY and CDR2 FYNNEI. V was cut by 3 bases and J by 7 bases, with 10 bases left in between. The complete variable domain, with remaining parts taken from reference TRBV2 and TRBJ1-5, reads EPEVTQTPSHQVTQMGQEVILRCVPISNHLYFYWYRQILGQKVEFLVSFYNNEISEKSEIFDDQFSVERPDGSNFTLKIRSTKLEDSAMYFCASSDGGRQPQHFGDGTRLSIL.

The CDR3 spells CASSYTRGPVEKLFF. The CDR3 DNA reads as TGTGCCAGCAGTTATACCAGGGGGCCGGTTGAAAAACTGTTTTTT. This chain connects TRBV6-5 to TRBJ1-4; TRBD1 aligns across 8 bases. The CDR3 runs to 15 residues. V trimming: 3 bases; J trimming: 7 bases; junction bases outside the gene matches: 7. Germline CDR1 reads MNHEY; CDR2 reads SVGAGI.

There are a few counts of this clone. J is TRBJ2-7 and V is TRBV7-8; 9 bases fit TRBD2. The V gene end was trimmed by 8 bases and the J gene end by 6 bases; junction bases not matched to a gene: 8. The CDR3 is 13 residues long. Germline loops: CDR1 SGHVS, CDR2 FQNEAQ. CDR3 residues: CASALAGVPEQYF. DNA for the CDR3: TGTGCCAGCGCCTTAGCGGGAGTCCCCGAGCAGTACTTC.

V is TRBV6-2 or TRBV6-3 and J is TRBJ2-7; 9 nucleotides line up with TRBD2. The V and J ends lost 5 bases and 0 bases, in that order; junction bases with no gene match: 8. Germline V gives CDR1 MNHEY, CDR2 SVGEGT. The CDR3 runs to 16 residues. CDR3 coding DNA: TGTGCCAGCAGTCCCGGGACTAGCTACGTCTCCTACGAGCAGTACTTC. This gives the protein CASSPGTSYVSYEQYF.

The gene calls are TRBV14 and TRBJ2-3, with TRBD2 identical over 8 bases. The CDR3 contains 17 residues. Germline CDR1 SGHDN, CDR2 FVKESK. Trimming removed 0 bases from V and 5 bases from J; junction bases left unmatched: 10. CDR3 in DNA: TGTGCCAGCAGCCAAGATCGGGGGGGCATCTCACAAGATACGCAGTATTTT. Translated: CASSQDRGGISQDTQYF.

The chain combines TRBV5-1 with TRBJ1-2, with D perhaps matching TRBD1 (6 bases). Germline V gene data show CDR1 as SGHRS and CDR2 as YFSETQ. The CDR3 loop spans 15 amino acids. Trimming took off 0 bases at V and 2 bases at J, with 11 bases between the two ends. CDR3 sequence (DNA): TGCGCCAGCAGCTTGGCTCCAGGGGACAACTATGGCTACACCTTC. It codes for CASSLAPGDNYGYTF.

V is TRBV4-3 and J is TRBJ2-2; D gene ambiguous. The germline V gene has CDR1 LGHNA and CDR2 YSLEER. Trimming took off 0 bases at V and 7 bases at J, with 6 bases between the two ends. This CDR3 region has 13 residues. In nucleotides, the CDR3 is TGCGCCAGCAGCCAAGAAATCCACGGGGAGCTGTTTTTT. Protein product: CASSQEIHGELFF.

This rearrangement joins TRBV4-3 to TRBJ2-1; D perhaps matches TRBD2 (6 bases). V lost 0 bases to trimming and J lost 12 bases, with 12 bases between them. Germline CDR1 and CDR2: LGHNA and YSLEER. CDR3 length: 13 residues. The CDR3 region is CASSQERRDGQFF. Here the CDR3 DNA reads TGCGCCAGCAGCCAAGAACGGCGGGATGGGCAGTTCTTC.

The chain combines TRBV2 with TRBJ2-3; 9 positions match TRBD2. Germline V gene sequence: CDR1 SNHLY, CDR2 FYNNEI. V shed 4 bases, J shed 14 bases, and the junction held 13 bases outside the gene matches. This CDR3 comprises 14 residues. The CDR3 reads CASSAGGSGTSWYF. The CDR3 DNA reads as TGTGCCAGCAGTGCGGGGGGCTCCGGGACTAGCTGGTATTTT.